Listed below are T cell receptor beta chains from one sample, sequenced in a study of cytomegalovirus exposure and HLA in healthy donors. The data were produced by immunoSEQ multiplex PCR, yet TCRdb's version contains in-frame clones alone and is incomplete. Of some 100,000 clones detected, around 75% appear once; the ten largest clones hold roughly an eighth. The sequenced sample consisted of PBMCs. The receptor source for this set is a male donor in good health and CMV-seropositive. Each CDR3 is given with its conserved first and last residue. D genes are given only for firm matches.

D: -
V: TRBV30
J: TRBJ1-6
CDR3: CAWSGTGRGNSPLHF

D: -
V: TRBV25-1
J: TRBJ1-1
CDR3: CASSEFRGRDTEAFF

D: TRBD1
V: TRBV30
J: TRBJ1-5
CDR3: CAWSYRGGNQPQHF

D: TRBD2
V: TRBV10-1
J: TRBJ2-1
CDR3: CASSEAAGGSYNEQFF

D: TRBD1
V: TRBV6-7
J: TRBJ2-7
CDR3: CASSYPGQGPTRNEQYF

D: TRBD1
V: TRBV5-4
J: TRBJ1-1
CDR3: CASSRTGTGATEAFF

D: -
V: TRBV29-1
J: TRBJ2-5
CDR3: CSVDVQGETQYF

D: TRBD2
V: TRBV18
J: TRBJ2-4
CDR3: CASSPALAGDIQYF

D: TRBD2
V: TRBV5-4
J: TRBJ2-7
CDR3: CASSSAGRRGGYEQYF

D: -
V: TRBV27
J: TRBJ1-4
CDR3: CASSLALLPGTTNEKLFF

D: TRBD1
V: TRBV12-5
J: TRBJ1-1
CDR3: CASARGDTEAFF

D: -
V: TRBV11-2
J: TRBJ2-5
CDR3: CASSPGSQETQYF

D: TRBD1
V: TRBV11-1
J: TRBJ1-1
CDR3: CASSLTGPVTEAFF

D: -
V: TRBV7-2
J: TRBJ2-7
CDR3: CASSLYSHEQYF

D: TRBD1
V: TRBV5-4
J: TRBJ2-7
CDR3: CASSADRGAYEQYF

D: TRBD2
V: TRBV11-2
J: TRBJ2-2
CDR3: CASSGTSGGIGELFF

D: TRBD2
V: TRBV5-1
J: TRBJ2-5
CDR3: CASSLPSGVQETQYF

D: TRBD1
V: TRBV18
J: TRBJ1-6
CDR3: CASSAGQAGNSPLHF

D: -
V: TRBV6-4
J: TRBJ2-3
CDR3: CASSDSRGGADTQYF

D: -
V: TRBV5-1
J: TRBJ2-5
CDR3: CASSLWGVGETQYF

D: TRBD1
V: TRBV18
J: TRBJ1-2
CDR3: CASSPTGQGHGYTF

D: TRBD2
V: TRBV9
J: TRBJ2-5
CDR3: CASSLGSGGWRETQYF

D: -
V: TRBV5-1
J: TRBJ2-5
CDR3: CASSWDGERQETQYF

D: -
V: TRBV30
J: TRBJ1-4
CDR3: CAWRAGAITEKLFF

D: -
V: TRBV15
J: TRBJ2-1
CDR3: CATSKPRGHAYNEQFF

D: TRBD2
V: TRBV4-3
J: TRBJ2-7
CDR3: CASSQVAGALREQYF

D: TRBD2
V: TRBV4-3
J: TRBJ2-1
CDR3: CASSQDLSPGTSPYNEQFF

D: -
V: TRBV5-1
J: TRBJ1-3
CDR3: CASSLAGASGNTIYF

D: TRBD1
V: TRBV10-3
J: TRBJ1-4
CDR3: CAIKPDRGQQKLFF

D: TRBD1
V: TRBV4-1
J: TRBJ1-4
CDR3: CASSQPGQAREKLFF

D: -
V: TRBV6-5
J: TRBJ2-3
CDR3: CASSKTGSSTDTQYF

D: -
V: TRBV4-2
J: TRBJ1-2
CDR3: CASSQAHQGGYTF

D: -
V: TRBV30
J: TRBJ2-7
CDR3: CAWSKTRYRYEQYF

D: -
V: TRBV28
J: TRBJ1-2
CDR3: CASSFLAFANYGYTF

D: -
V: TRBV30
J: TRBJ1-1
CDR3: CAWSVFQDTEAFF

D: TRBD1
V: TRBV4-1
J: TRBJ2-7
CDR3: CASRSGATGAHEQYF

D: -
V: TRBV25-1
J: TRBJ2-7
CDR3: CASIETETYEQYF

D: -
V: TRBV6-5
J: TRBJ2-5
CDR3: CASRRQIQETQYF

D: TRBD2
V: TRBV6-4
J: TRBJ2-3
CDR3: CASSEGLAGGPDTQYF

D: -
V: TRBV5-1
J: TRBJ1-1
CDR3: CASSTNRNTEAFF

D: -
V: TRBV30
J: TRBJ1-3
CDR3: CAWSGLIGNTIYF

D: -
V: TRBV14
J: TRBJ1-1
CDR3: CASSSRLLTEAFF

D: TRBD1
V: TRBV27
J: TRBJ2-7
CDR3: CASSLSMGQGVSYEQYF

D: -
V: TRBV20-1
J: TRBJ1-2
CDR3: CSARSRRGYTF

D: TRBD1
V: TRBV6-1
J: TRBJ1-5
CDR3: CAIKTGGQPPQHF

D: -
V: TRBV10-3
J: TRBJ2-3
CDR3: CAIKSAISSTDTQYF

D: -
V: TRBV4-3
J: TRBJ2-7
CDR3: CASSQESVSSYEQYF

D: TRBD1
V: TRBV28
J: TRBJ2-6
CDR3: CASTPGTAGSGANVLTF

D: TRBD2
V: TRBV13
J: TRBJ2-5
CDR3: CASSLGRAGPKETQYF

D: -
V: TRBV25-1
J: TRBJ2-7
CDR3: CASRSGQIYEQYF

D: TRBD1
V: TRBV7-9
J: TRBJ1-1
CDR3: CASSPRQGSMNTEAFF

D: TRBD1
V: TRBV4-1
J: TRBJ1-1
CDR3: CASSQVVGTGRPEAFF

D: TRBD1
V: TRBV10-3
J: TRBJ1-6
CDR3: CAISESTGGIPLHF

D: TRBD2
V: TRBV10-2
J: TRBJ2-7
CDR3: CASSESTGGTSYEQYF

D: TRBD1
V: TRBV11-2
J: TRBJ1-3
CDR3: CASSAIRGARGNTIYF

D: -
V: TRBV5-1
J: TRBJ2-5
CDR3: CASSFGGETQYF

D: -
V: TRBV4-2
J: TRBJ2-3
CDR3: CASSQDPGADTQYF

D: -
V: TRBV19
J: TRBJ2-5
CDR3: CASSILYRETQYF

D: -
V: TRBV20-1
J: TRBJ1-1
CDR3: CSAGRGTEAFF

D: -
V: TRBV7-9
J: TRBJ1-2
CDR3: CASSLEFAGMGYTF